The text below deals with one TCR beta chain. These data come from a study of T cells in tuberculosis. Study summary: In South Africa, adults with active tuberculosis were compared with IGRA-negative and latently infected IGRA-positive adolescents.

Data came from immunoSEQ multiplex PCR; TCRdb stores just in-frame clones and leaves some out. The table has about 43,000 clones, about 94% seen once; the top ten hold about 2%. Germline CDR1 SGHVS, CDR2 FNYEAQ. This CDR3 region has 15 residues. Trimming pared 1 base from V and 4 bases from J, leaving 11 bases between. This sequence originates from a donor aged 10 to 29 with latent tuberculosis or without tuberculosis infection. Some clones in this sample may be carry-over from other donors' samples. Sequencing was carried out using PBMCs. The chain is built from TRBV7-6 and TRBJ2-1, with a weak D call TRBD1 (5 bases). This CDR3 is CASSLEGVAYNEQFF. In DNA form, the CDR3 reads TGTGCCAGCAGCTTAGAAGGGGTGGCGTACAATGAGCAGTTCTTC. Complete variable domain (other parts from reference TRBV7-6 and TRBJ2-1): GAGVSQSPRYKVTKRGQDVALRCDPISGHVSLYWYRQALGQGPEFLTYFNYEAQQDKSGLPNDRFSAERPEGSISTLTIQRTEQRDSAMYRCASSLEGVAYNEQFFGPGTRLTVL.